The sequence of this T cell receptor (beta chain) was determined in a study of early T cells in non-severe SARS-CoV-2 infection. Across the whole study: The study sequenced bulk RNA from unsorted whole blood, with chains unpaired.

This clonotype appeared many times. Individual cDNA molecules were tagged with unique molecular identifiers, the study reported. TCRdb passed the 5' RACE reads through MiXCR, listing each CDR3 protein once. The table shows 52,000 or so distinct CDR3 sequences, with under 15% occurring only once. V trimming: 4 bases; J trimming: 13 bases; junction bases outside the gene matches: 9. CDR1 MNHNS and CDR2 SASEGT come from the germline V gene. The CDR3 runs 12 residues. The V gene is TRBV6-1, the J gene TRBJ2-7; 8 bases are shared with TRBD1. The specimen sequenced was whole blood. This receptor was identified in an adult who was a healthcare worker with PCR-confirmed SARS-CoV-2 infection or an uninfected control (not recorded which). This chain's CDR3 is CASSGGDRKFYF. CDR3 DNA: TGTGCCAGCAGTGGGGGGGACAGGAAATTCTACTTC.